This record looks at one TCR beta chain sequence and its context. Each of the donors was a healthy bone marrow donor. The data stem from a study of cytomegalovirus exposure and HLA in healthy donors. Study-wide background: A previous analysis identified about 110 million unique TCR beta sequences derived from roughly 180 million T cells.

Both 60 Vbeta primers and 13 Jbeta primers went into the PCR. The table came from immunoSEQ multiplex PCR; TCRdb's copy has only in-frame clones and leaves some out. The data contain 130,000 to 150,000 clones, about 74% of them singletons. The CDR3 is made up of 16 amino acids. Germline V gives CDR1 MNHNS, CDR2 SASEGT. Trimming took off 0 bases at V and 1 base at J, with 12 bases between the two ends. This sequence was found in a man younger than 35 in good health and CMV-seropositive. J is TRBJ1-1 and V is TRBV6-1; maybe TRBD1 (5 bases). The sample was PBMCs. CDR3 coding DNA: TGTGCCAGCAGTGAAGCGCCAGCCGGGGGGAACACTGAAGCTTTCTTT. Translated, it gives CASSEAPAGGNTEAFF.